This T cell receptor beta chain was sequenced for a study of CD8+CD57+ T cells in acquired aplastic anemia. In the study overall: Where healthy donors were concerned, CD4+ cells averaged about 11 million reads.

For CDR3 and TCR beta VDJ profiling, genomic DNA was the template used. Using its own MiXCR run on the reads, TCRdb lists one record per CDR3 protein. The sample gives fewer than 200,000 distinct CDR3 sequences, under 75% of which show up once; about 48% is in the top ten. V was cut by 11 bases and J by 4 bases, with 19 bases left in between. Germline V gene sequence: CDR1 KGHDR, CDR2 SFDVKD. The CDR3 has 15 residues. What was sequenced was sorted CD4+, CD8+, or CD8+CD57+ T cells (not recorded which) from PBMCs. V is TRBV24-1 and J is TRBJ2-2; D is possibly TRBD2 (6 bases). The clonotype was recovered from a human donor in good health. The CDR3 sequence is CASSFDGSVTGELFF. CDR3 coding DNA: TGTGCCAGCAGCTTCGACGGGAGTGTCACCGGGGAGCTGTTTTTT.